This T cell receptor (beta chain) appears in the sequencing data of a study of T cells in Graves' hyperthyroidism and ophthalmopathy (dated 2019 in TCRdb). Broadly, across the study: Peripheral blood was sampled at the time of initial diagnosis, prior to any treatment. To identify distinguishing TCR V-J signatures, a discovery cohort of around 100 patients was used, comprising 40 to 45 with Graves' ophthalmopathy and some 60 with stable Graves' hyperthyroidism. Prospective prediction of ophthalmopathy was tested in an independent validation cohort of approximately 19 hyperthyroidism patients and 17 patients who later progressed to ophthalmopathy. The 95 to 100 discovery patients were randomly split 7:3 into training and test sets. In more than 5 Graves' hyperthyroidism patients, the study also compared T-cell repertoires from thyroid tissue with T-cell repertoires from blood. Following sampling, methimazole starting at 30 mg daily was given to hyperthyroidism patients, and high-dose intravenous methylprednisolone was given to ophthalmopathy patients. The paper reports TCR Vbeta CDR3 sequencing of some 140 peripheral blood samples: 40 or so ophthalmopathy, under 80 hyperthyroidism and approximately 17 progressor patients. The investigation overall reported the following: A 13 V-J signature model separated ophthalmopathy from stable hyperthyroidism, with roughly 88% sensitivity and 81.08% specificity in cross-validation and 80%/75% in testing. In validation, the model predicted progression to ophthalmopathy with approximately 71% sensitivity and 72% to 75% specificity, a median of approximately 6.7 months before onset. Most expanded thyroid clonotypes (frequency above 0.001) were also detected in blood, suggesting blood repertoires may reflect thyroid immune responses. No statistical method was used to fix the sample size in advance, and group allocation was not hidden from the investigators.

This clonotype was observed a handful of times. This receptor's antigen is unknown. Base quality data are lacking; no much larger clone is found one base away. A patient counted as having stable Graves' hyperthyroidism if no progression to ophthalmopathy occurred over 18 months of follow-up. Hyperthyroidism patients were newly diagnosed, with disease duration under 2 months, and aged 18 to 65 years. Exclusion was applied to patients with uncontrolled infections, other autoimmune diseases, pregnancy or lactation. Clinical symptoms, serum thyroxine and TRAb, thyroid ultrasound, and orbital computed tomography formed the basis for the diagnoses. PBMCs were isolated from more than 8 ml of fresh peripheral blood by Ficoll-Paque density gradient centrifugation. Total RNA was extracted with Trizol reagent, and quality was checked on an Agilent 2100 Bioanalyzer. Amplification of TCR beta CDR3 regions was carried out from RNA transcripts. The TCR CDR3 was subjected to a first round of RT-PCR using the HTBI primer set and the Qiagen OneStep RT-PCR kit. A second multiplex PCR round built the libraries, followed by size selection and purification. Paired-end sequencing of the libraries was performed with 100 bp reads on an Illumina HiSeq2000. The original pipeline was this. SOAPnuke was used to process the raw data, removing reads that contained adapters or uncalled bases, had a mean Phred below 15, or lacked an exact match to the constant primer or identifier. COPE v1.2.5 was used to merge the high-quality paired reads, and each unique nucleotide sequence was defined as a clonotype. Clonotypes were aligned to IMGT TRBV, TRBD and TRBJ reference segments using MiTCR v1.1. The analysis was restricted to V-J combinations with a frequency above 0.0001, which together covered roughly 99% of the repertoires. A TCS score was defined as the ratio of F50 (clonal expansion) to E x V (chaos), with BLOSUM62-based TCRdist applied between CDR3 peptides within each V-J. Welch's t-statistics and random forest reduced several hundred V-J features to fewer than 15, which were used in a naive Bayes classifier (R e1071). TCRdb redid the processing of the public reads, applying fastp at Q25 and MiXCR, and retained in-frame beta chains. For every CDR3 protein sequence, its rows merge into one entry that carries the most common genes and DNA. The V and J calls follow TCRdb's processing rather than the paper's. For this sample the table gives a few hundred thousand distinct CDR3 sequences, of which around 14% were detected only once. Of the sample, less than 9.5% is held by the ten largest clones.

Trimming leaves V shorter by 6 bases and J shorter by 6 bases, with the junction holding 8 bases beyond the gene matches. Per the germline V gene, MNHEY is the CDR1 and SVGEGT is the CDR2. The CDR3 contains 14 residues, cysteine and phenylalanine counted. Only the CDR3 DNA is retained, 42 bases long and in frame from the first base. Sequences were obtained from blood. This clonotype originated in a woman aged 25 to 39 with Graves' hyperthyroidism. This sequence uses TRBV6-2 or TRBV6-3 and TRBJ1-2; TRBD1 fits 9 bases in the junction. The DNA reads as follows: TGTGCCAGCAGGAATCTTAGGACAGGGGATGGCTACACCTTC. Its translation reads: CASRNLRTGDGYTF.